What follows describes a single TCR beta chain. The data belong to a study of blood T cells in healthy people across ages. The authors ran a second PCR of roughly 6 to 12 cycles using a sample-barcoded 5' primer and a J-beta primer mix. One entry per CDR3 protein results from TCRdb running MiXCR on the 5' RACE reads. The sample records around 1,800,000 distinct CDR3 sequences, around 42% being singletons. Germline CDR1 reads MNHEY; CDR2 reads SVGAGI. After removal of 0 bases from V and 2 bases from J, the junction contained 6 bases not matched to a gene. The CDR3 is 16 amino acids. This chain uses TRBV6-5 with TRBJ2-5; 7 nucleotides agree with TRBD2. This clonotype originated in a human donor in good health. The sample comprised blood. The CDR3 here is CASSYSSSSGQETQYF. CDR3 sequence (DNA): TGTGCCAGCAGTTACTCCTCTTCTAGCGGACAAGAGACCCAGTACTTC.